The present T cell receptor (beta chain) was sequenced within a study of vaccination and CD4 T cells after COVID-19. Regarding treatment: approximately 9-day PBMC culture with coronavirus spike peptide pools or control peptides (ViraFEST assay). The Oncomine TCR Beta short-read assay generated sequence data from the DNA of cultured CD4+ T cells. TCRdb re-called the PCR reads through MiXCR, storing one row per CDR3 protein. The sample has 9,500 to 15,000 distinct CDR3 sequences, approximately 50% seen once. CDR3 length equals 12 residues. CDR1 is SGHAT, CDR2 FQNNGV, per germline. With 5 bases removed from V and 3 bases from J, the gap between germline ends came to 8 bases. Details on this clonotype: No antigen is known for it.

Input material: CD4+ T cells from blood, cultured in vitro. The J gene is TRBJ2-7, the V gene TRBV11-2; D possibly corresponds to TRBD2 (5 bases). The origin of this receptor is a human donor who had recovered from COVID-19. CDR3 sequence: CASSPDFYEQYF. In DNA form, the CDR3 reads TGTGCCAGCAGCCCGGACTTCTACGAGCAGTACTTC. Drawing the rest from reference TRBV11-2 and TRBJ2-7, the complete variable domain is EAGVAQSPRYKIIEKRQSVAFWCNPISGHATLYWYQQILGQGPKLLIQFQNNGVVDDSQLPKDRFSAERLKGVDSTLKIQPAKLEDSAVYLCASSPDFYEQYFGPGTRLTVT.